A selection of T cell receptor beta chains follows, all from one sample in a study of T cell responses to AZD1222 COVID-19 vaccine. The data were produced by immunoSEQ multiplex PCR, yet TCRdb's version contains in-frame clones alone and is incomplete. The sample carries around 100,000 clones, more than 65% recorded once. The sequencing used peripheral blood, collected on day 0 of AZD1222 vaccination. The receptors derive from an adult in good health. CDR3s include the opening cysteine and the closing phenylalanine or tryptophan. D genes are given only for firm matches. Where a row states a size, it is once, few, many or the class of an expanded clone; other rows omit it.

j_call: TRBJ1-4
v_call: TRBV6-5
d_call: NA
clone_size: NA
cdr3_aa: CASSPGVVNEKLFF
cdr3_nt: TGTGCCAGCAGTCCAGGGGTGGTGAATGAAAAACTGTTTTTT

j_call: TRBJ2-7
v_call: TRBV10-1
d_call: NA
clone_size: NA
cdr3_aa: CASSENVPSDEQYF
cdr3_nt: TGCGCCAGCAGTGAAAACGTCCCCTCCGACGAGCAGTACTTC

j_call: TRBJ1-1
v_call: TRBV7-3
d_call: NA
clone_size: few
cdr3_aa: CASSPTHGGLVTEAFF
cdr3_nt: TGTGCCAGCAGCCCTACCCACGGCGGACTGGTAACTGAAGCTTTCTTT

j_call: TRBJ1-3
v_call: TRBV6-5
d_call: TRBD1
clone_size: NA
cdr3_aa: CASKIQGASGNTIYF
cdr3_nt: TGTGCCAGTAAAATACAGGGGGCATCTGGAAACACCATATATTTT

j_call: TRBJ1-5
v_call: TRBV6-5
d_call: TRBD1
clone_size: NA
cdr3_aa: CASSLNDRGRQPQHF
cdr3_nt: TGTGCCAGCAGTCTAAACGACAGGGGAAGGCAGCCCCAGCATTTT

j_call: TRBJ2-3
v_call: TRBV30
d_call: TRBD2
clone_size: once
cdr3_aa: CAWSVAGGLDTQYF
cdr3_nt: TGTGCCTGGAGTGTAGCGGGGGGGTTAGATACGCAGTATTTT

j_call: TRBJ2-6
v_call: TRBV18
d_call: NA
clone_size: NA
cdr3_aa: CASSPLSSGANVLTF
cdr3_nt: TGTGCCAGCTCACCACTGAGCTCTGGGGCCAACGTCCTGACTTTC

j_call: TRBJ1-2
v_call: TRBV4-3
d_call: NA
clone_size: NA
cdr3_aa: CASSQDRGIANYGYTF
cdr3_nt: TGCGCCAGCAGCCAAGATAGAGGCATAGCTAACTATGGCTACACCTTC

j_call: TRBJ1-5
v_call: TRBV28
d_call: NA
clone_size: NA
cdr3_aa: CASSESLGSNQPQHF
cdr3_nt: TGTGCCAGCAGTGAAAGTTTGGGTAGCAATCAGCCCCAGCATTTT

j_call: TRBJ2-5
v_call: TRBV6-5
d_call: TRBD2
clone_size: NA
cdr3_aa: CASSYGGVQETQYF
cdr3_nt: TGTGCCAGCAGTTACGGGGGGGTTCAAGAGACCCAGTACTTC

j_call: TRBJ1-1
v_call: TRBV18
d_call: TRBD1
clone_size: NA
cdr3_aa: CASSARTGGSGTEAFF
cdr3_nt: TGTGCCAGCTCCGCCCGGACAGGGGGCTCTGGGACTGAAGCTTTCTTT

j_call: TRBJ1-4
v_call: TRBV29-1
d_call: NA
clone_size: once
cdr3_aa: CSVDFGQGRSEKLFF
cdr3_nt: TGCAGCGTTGATTTTGGGCAGGGGAGGAGTGAAAAACTGTTTTTT

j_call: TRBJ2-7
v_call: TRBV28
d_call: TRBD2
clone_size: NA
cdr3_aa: CASIPSGLVIYEQYF
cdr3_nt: TGTGCCAGCATCCCGTCGGGACTAGTTATCTACGAGCAGTACTTC

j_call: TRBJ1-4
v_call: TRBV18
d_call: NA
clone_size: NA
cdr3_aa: CASSPGTDNEKLFF
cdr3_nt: TGTGCCAGCTCGCCCGGGACGGACAATGAAAAACTGTTTTTT

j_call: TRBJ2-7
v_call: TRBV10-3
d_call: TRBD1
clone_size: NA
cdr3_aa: CAISVDRGSYEQYF
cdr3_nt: TGTGCCATCAGTGTCGACAGGGGCTCCTACGAGCAGTACTTC

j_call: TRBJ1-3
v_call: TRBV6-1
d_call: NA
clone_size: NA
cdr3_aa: CASTEQGGGNTIYF
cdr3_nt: TGTGCCAGCACTGAACAGGGAGGTGGAAACACCATATATTTT

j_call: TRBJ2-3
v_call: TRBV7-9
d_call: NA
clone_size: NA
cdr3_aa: CASSQNPVANTQYF
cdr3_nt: TGTGCCAGCAGCCAAAATCCCGTGGCAAATACGCAGTATTTT

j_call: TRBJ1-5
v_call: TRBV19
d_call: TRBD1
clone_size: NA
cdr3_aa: CASSAPGQGFHQPQHF
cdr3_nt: TGTGCCAGTAGTGCGCCGGGACAGGGGTTCCATCAGCCCCAGCATTTT

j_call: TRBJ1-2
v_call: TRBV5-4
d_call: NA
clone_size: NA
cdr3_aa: CASREGGVTSRNGYTF
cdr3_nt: TGTGCCAGCAGGGAGGGGGGGGTAACTTCGAGGAATGGCTACACCTTC

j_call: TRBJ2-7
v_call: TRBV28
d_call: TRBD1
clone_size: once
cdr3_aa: CASSFLDRRQYF
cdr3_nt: TGTGCCAGCAGTTTCCTGGACAGGCGGCAGTACTTC

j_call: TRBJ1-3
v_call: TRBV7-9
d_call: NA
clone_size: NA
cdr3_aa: CASSLWGLGNTIYF
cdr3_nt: TGTGCCAGCAGCTTATGGGGGCTCGGAAACACCATATATTTT

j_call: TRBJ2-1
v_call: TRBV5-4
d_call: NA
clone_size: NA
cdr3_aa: CASSPGRGGRDNEQFF
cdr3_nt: TGTGCCAGCAGCCCGGGCCGAGGGGGTAGGGACAATGAGCAGTTCTTC

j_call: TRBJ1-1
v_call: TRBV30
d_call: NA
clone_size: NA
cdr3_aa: CAWTGVGEAFF
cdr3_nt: TGTGCCTGGACAGGGGTAGGTGAAGCTTTCTTT

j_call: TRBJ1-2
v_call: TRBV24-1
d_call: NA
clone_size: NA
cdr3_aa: CATSDLRQTGGYTF
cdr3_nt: TGTGCCACCAGTGATTTGCGACAGACAGGTGGCTACACCTTC

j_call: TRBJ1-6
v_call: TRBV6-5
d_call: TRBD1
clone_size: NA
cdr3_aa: CASRTGINSPLHF
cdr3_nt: TGTGCCAGCAGGACAGGGATAAATTCACCCCTCCACTTT

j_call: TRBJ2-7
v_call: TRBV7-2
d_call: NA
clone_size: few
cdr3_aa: CASSLDQGLSWAQYF
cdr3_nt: TGTGCCAGCAGCTTAGACCAGGGCCTTTCATGGGCGCAGTACTTC

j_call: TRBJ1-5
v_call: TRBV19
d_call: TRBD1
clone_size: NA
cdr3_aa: CASSKGTEYSNQPQHF
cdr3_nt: TGTGCCAGTAGTAAGGGGACAGAATATAGCAATCAGCCCCAGCATTTT

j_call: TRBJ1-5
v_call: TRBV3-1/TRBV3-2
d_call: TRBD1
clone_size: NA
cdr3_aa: CASSLGQGNQPQHF
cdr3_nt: TGTGCCAGCAGCCTTGGACAGGGGAATCAGCCCCAGCATTTT

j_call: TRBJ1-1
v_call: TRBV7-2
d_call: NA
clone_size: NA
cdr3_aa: CASSLAQGLAVAFF
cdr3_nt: TGTGCCAGCAGCTTAGCGCAGGGGTTAGCTGTAGCTTTCTTT

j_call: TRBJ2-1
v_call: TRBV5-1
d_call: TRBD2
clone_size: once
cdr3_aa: CASSLGLAGARIYNEQFF
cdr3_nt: TGCGCCAGCAGCTTGGGACTAGCGGGGGCCAGAATTTACAATGAGCAGTTCTTC

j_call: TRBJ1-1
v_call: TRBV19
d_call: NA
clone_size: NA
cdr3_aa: CASSIDRTEAFF
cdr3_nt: TGTGCCAGTAGTATAGACCGGACAGAAGCTTTCTTT

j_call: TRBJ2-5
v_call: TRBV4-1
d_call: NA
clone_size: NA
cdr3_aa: CASSQGARETQYF
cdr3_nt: TGCGCCAGCAGCCAAGGGGCGAGGGAGACCCAGTACTTC

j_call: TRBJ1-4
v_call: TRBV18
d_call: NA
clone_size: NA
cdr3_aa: CASSPLSTNEKLFF
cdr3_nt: TGTGCCAGCTCACCACTCTCAACTAATGAAAAACTGTTTTTT

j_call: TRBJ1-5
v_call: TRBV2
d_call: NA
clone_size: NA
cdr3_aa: CASGGGATNQPQHF
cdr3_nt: TGTGCCAGCGGCGGGGGGGCCACTAATCAGCCCCAGCATTTT

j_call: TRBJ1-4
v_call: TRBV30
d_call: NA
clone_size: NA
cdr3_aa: CAWSVRGGEKLFF
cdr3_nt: TGTGCCTGGAGTGTACGAGGGGGGGAAAAACTGTTTTTT

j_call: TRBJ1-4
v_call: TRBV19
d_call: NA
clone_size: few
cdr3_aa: CASNGRATNEKLFF
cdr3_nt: TGTGCCAGTAACGGGCGGGCAACTAATGAAAAACTGTTTTTT

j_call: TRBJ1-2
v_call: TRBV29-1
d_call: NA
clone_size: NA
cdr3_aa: CSAGHSAAPGYGYTF
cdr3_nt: TGCAGCGCTGGACATTCAGCCGCCCCCGGGTATGGCTACACCTTC

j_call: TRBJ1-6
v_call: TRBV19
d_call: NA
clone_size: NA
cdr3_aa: CASKVRLTSYNSPLHF
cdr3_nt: TGTGCCAGTAAGGTCAGGCTCACCTCCTATAATTCACCCCTCCACTTT

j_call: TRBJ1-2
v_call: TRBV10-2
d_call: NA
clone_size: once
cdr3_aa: CASRSTAGIGYGYTF
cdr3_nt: TGCGCCAGCCGATCGACAGCCGGAATCGGCTATGGCTACACCTTC

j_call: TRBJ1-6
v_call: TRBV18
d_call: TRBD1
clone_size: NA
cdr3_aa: CASSLGTGENSPLHF
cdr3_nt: TGTGCCAGCTCGTTGGGGACAGGAGAAAATTCACCCCTCCACTTT

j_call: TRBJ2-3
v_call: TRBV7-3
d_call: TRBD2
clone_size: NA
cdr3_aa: CASSRTRFADTQYF
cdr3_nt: TGTGCCAGCAGCCGGACTAGATTTGCAGATACGCAGTATTTT

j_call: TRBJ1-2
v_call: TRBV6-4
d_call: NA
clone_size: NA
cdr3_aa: CASSVSGDLDYGYTF
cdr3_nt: TGTGCCAGCAGTGTATCAGGGGACCTCGACTATGGCTACACCTTC

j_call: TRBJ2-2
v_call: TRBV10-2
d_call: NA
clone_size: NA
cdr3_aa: CASSESYTGELFF
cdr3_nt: TGCGCCAGCAGTGAGAGTTACACCGGGGAGCTGTTTTTT

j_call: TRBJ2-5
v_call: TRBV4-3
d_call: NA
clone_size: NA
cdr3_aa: CASSQEISRGEQETQYF
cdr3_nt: TGCGCCAGCAGCCAAGAGATTTCACGGGGTGAGCAAGAGACCCAGTACTTC

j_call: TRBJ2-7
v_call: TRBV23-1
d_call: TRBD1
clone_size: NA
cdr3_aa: CASSQSRPLTGNCSYEQYF
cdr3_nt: TGCGCCAGCAGTCAATCCCGACCCTTGACAGGGAACTGCTCCTACGAGCAGTACTTC

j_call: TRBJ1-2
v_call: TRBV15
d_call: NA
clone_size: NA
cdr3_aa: CATSRGQGSLGYTF
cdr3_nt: TGTGCCACCAGCAGAGGGCAGGGGAGTCTTGGCTACACCTTC

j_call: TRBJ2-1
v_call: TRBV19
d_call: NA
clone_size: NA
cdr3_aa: CASTSPGGTAVGQFF
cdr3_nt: TGTGCCAGTACCTCGCCGGGTGGGACGGCGGTGGGGCAGTTCTTC

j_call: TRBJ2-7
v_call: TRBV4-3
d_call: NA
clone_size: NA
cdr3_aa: CASSQDEAGPYEQYF
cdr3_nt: TGCGCCAGCAGCCAAGACGAGGCGGGTCCCTACGAGCAGTACTTC

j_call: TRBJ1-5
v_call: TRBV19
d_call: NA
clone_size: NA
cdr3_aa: CASSDPGYNQPQHF
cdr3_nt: TGTGCCAGTAGCGATCCAGGGTACAATCAGCCCCAGCATTTT

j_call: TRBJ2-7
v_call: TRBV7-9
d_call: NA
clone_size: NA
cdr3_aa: CASSPRGPYEQYF
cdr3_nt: TGTGCCAGCAGCCCCCGGGGGCCCTACGAGCAGTACTTC

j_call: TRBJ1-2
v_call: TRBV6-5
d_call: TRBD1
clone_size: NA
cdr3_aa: CASKTGSSGDYGYTF
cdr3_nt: TGTGCCAGCAAGACAGGGTCCAGTGGGGACTATGGCTACACCTTC

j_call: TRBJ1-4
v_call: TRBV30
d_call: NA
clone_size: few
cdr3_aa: CAWSGQLNEKLFF
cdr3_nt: TGTGCCTGGTCTGGACAGTTAAATGAAAAACTGTTTTTT

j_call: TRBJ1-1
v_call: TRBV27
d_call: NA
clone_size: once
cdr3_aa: CASSLQGPWSTEAFF
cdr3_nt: TGTGCCAGCAGTTTACAGGGACCATGGAGCACTGAAGCTTTCTTT

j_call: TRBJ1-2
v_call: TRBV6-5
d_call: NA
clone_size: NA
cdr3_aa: CASSNGQGSGYTF
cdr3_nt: TGTGCCAGCAGCAACGGGCAGGGTAGTGGCTACACCTTC

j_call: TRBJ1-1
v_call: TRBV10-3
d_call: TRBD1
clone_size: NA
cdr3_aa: CAIRGTENTEAFF
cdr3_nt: TGTGCCATCAGGGGGACAGAGAACACTGAAGCTTTCTTT